This entry lists 27 T cell receptor beta chains sequenced from one sample in a study of blood T cell repertoires in COVID-19. Method: immunoSEQ multiplex PCR; TCRdb's copy keeps in-frame clones and lacks some. This repertoire shows around 150,000 clones, roughly nine tenths found once; its top ten account for about 4.6%. The sample was peripheral blood. The source of these receptors is a woman between 55 and 75 years old with active or convalescent COVID-19.

The chain couples TRBV27 to TRBJ1-6; TRBD1 matches at 7 bases. The CDR3 consists of 14 residues. J gave up 9 bases and V 6 bases, and 8 bases lay outside the gene matches. From germline, CDR1 is MNHEY and CDR2 SMNVEV (reference sequence). DNA for the CDR3: TGTGCCAGCAGCTTCCAGGGGGGCGGTTCACCCCTCCACTTT. Translated, it gives CASSFQGGGSPLHF.

This clone turned up a few times. The chain couples TRBV27 to TRBJ1-2, with 8 bases lining up with TRBD1. V trimming: 1 base; J trimming: 5 bases; junction bases outside the gene matches: 6. Germline CDR1 and CDR2: MNHEY and SMNVEV (reference sequence). This CDR3 is built from 15 residues. The CDR3 reads CASSLLAGGGYGYTF. CDR3 sequence (DNA): TGTGCCAGCAGTTTATTGGCAGGGGGCGGGTATGGCTACACCTTC.

The genes are TRBV6-1 and TRBJ2-7; D not resolved. The germline V gene encodes CDR1 MNHNS and CDR2 SASEGT. The CDR3 contains 14 residues. Trimming took 5 bases from V and 2 from J, leaving 13 bases between them. The CDR3 reads CASSFLTGTYEQYF. CDR3 DNA sequence: TGTGCCAGCAGTTTCCTCACTGGTACCTACGAGCAGTACTTC.

This clone was recorded once. In DNA form, the CDR3 reads TGCGCCAGCAAACCCGACAGTACTAACTATGGCTACACCTTC. Translation gives CASKPDSTNYGYTF. The V call is TRBV10-2, the J call TRBJ1-2, with a weak D call TRBD1 (5 bases). V was pared by 7 bases and J by 0 bases, with 12 bases between. CDR1 WSHSY and CDR2 SAAADI come from the germline V gene. The CDR3 loop spans 14 amino acids.

In the case of this clone: Different DNA sequences within this sample yield the same CDR3. The chain joins TRBV5-1 to TRBJ2-3; D remains unclear. The CDR3 is 14 residues long. Germline lookup yields CDR1 SGHRS and CDR2 YFSETQ. Deletions cut 6 bases from V and 0 bases from J, with 11 bases between. The CDR3 DNA is TGCGCCAGCAAAGAGGCGCCCAGCACAGATACGCAGTATTTT. Translation: CASKEAPSTDTQYF.

This rearrangement joins TRBV7-2 to TRBJ1-5; TRBD1 aligns across 7 bases. V was pared by 4 bases and J by 0 bases, with 6 bases of the junction left unmatched. The CDR3 has 16 amino acids. Germline V gene lookup returns CDR1 SGHTA and CDR2 FQGNSA. CDR3 nucleotides: TGTGCCAGCAGCTCAGAGACAGGGTATAGCAATCAGCCCCAGCATTTT. It specifies CASSSETGYSNQPQHF.

The V and J genes are TRBV18 and TRBJ1-1; TRBD1 is a possible D gene (6 bases). The CDR3 spans 15 residues. V lost 2 bases to trimming and J lost 1 base, with 11 bases between them. Germline values: CDR1 KGHSH, CDR2 LQKENI. The CDR3 is CASSPIRTANTEAFF. CDR3 nucleotide sequence: TGTGCCAGCTCACCAATCCGGACAGCGAACACTGAAGCTTTCTTT.

This rearrangement joins TRBV7-2 to TRBJ2-1; 10 bases fit TRBD1. In germline, CDR1 is SGHTA, CDR2 FQGNSA. The CDR3 has 14 amino acids. The ends lost 7 bases at V and 1 base at J; junction bases unmatched: 1. CDR3 in amino acids: CASKGQGSYNEQFF. The CDR3 DNA reads as TGTGCCAGCAAGGGACAGGGGTCCTACAATGAGCAGTTCTTC.

This clone came up once. This rearrangement joins TRBV10-2 to TRBJ1-1; D unresolved. V was shortened by 0 bases and J by 6 bases, with 11 bases between the two germline ends. Germline CDR1 reads WSHSY; CDR2 reads SAAADI. The CDR3 extends over 14 amino acids. CDR3 nucleotides: TGCGCCAGCAGTGAGTCCAACGGGGTACCTGAAGCTTTCTTT. Encoded protein: CASSESNGVPEAFF.

This rearrangement joins TRBV7-2 to TRBJ2-2; D is possibly TRBD2 (5 bases). The CDR3 covers 13 residues. The germline CDR1 and CDR2 sequences are SGHTA and FQGNSA. Trimming took 6 bases from V and 6 from J, leaving 11 bases between them. CDR3 sequence: CASRPPGAGELFF. The CDR3 region has the DNA TGTGCCAGCAGACCACCCGGGGCCGGGGAGCTGTTTTTT.

The gene calls are TRBV5-1 and TRBJ2-2; 11 bases map to TRBD2. There are 18 residues in the CDR3. Germline trimming cut 4 bases from V and 5 bases from J; bases unmatched to any gene: 13. Germline V lookup: CDR1 SGHRS, CDR2 YFSETQ. The CDR3 coding sequence is TGCGCCAGCAGCCCAATTCAAGCGGGACTAGCGGATACCGGGGAGCTGTTTTTT. It yields the protein CASSPIQAGLADTGELFF.

The chain recombines TRBV18 with TRBJ2-7, with D tentatively TRBD2 (5 bases). The CDR3 length is 14 residues. Germline-derived CDR1 and CDR2 are KGHSH and LQKENI. Trimming left V 7 bases short and J 0 bases short, with 13 bases between. CDR3 residues: CASFRGHDSYEQYF. The CDR3 DNA follows: TGTGCCAGCTTTCGAGGGCACGACTCCTACGAGCAGTACTTC.

The chain has TRBV29-1 and TRBJ2-5, with 9 bases aligning to TRBD1. The CDR3 has 17 amino acids. The germline CDR1 and CDR2 sequences are SQVTM and ANQGSEA. V lost 4 bases and J lost 6; bases outside the gene matches: 18. The CDR3: CSVGSPGTTGGGKTQYF. As DNA, the CDR3 is TGCAGCGTTGGGTCCCCGGGCACTACAGGGGGCGGAAAGACCCAGTACTTC. The full variable domain, completed using reference TRBV29-1 and TRBJ2-5, is SAVISQKPSRDICQRGTSLTIQCQVDSQVTMMFWYRQQPGQSLTLIATANQGSEATYESGFVIDKFPISRPNLTFSTLTVSNMSPEDSSIYLCSVGSPGTTGGGKTQYFGPGTRLLVL.

This chain joins TRBV6-5 and TRBJ2-7; TRBD2 aligns across 7 bases. The CDR3 is 15 residues long. V gave up 0 bases and J gave up 2 bases; unmatched junction bases: 4. The germline V gene has CDR1 MNHEY and CDR2 SVGAGI. CDR3 in amino acids: CASSYSGLAAYEQYF. The CDR3 nucleotides read TGTGCCAGCAGTTACTCGGGTCTAGCGGCCTACGAGCAGTACTTC.

V gene TRBV7-2 combines with J gene TRBJ1-6, with D perhaps matching TRBD1 (5 bases). The CDR3 consists of 15 residues. CDR1 and CDR2 from the germline V gene are SGHTA and FQGNSA. V was cut by 5 bases and J by 9 bases, with 17 bases left in between. The CDR3: CASSQQGPSGSPLHF. Here the CDR3 DNA reads TGTGCCAGCAGCCAGCAGGGCCCTTCGGGTTCACCCCTCCACTTT.

The chain has TRBV7-2 and TRBJ2-3; 8 positions match TRBD2. V lost 4 bases to trimming and J lost 6 bases; unmatched junction nucleotides: 15. CDR1 is SGHTA, CDR2 FQGNSA, per germline. The CDR3 totals 17 residues. CDR3 bases: TGTGCCAGCAGCTCCCCCTGGGAGCGGGGGTCCAGGGATACGCAGTATTTT. It yields the protein CASSSPWERGSRDTQYF.

The rearrangement links TRBV10-3 to TRBJ1-1, with 7 bases matching TRBD1. Trimming removed 9 bases from V and 0 bases from J; junction bases left unmatched: 7. The CDR3 contains 14 residues. The germline V gene encodes CDR1 ENHRY and CDR2 SYGVKD. CDR3 region: CAIGTDTMNTEAFF. The CDR3 bases are TGTGCCATAGGGACAGACACCATGAACACTGAAGCTTTCTTT.

The chain links TRBV4-3 to TRBJ1-4; D unresolved. Trimming left V 3 bases short and J 7 bases short, with 3 bases between. CDR3 length equals 11 residues. Germline CDR1 reads LGHNA; CDR2 reads YSLEER. CDR3 loop: CASSHREKLFF. CDR3 nucleotides: TGCGCCAGCAGCCACCGTGAAAAACTGTTTTTT.

This clone was seen only once. V and J are TRBV5-1 and TRBJ1-1; 9 nucleotides match TRBD1. Trimming cost V 8 bases and J 1 base; bases outside gene matches: 3. Germline loops: CDR1 SGHRS, CDR2 YFSETQ. The CDR3 length is 13 residues. CDR3 region: CASRTGANTEAFF. The DNA for the CDR3 is TGCGCCAGTCGGACAGGGGCGAACACTGAAGCTTTCTTT.

The chain carries TRBV6-1 and TRBJ1-3, with TRBD1 as a possible D gene (6 bases). From germline, CDR1 is MNHNS and CDR2 SASEGT. The V end lost 3 bases, the J end lost 4 bases, and 10 bases lay between the germline ends. The CDR3 contains 14 residues. The CDR3 nucleotides read TGTGCCAGCAGTGAGCAGGGGACGGGAAACACCATATATTTT. Amino acid sequence: CASSEQGTGNTIYF.

V gene TRBV7-3 combines with J gene TRBJ1-1; 10 bases line up with TRBD1. With V trimmed by 5 bases and J by 0 bases, 3 bases remained unmatched. Germline V CDR1 and CDR2: SGHTA, FQGTGA. The CDR3 is made up of 15 amino acids. CDR3 sequence (DNA): TGTGCCAGCAGCATGACAGGGGGCCTGAACACTGAAGCTTTCTTT. As protein: CASSMTGGLNTEAFF.

The chain employs TRBV7-9 and TRBJ2-7, with 9 bases identical to TRBD2. CDR3 size: 14 residues. V shed 3 bases, J shed 6 bases, and the junction held 6 bases outside the gene matches. CDR1 is SEHNR and CDR2 is FQNEAQ in the germline V gene (reference sequence). The CDR3 DNA sequence: TGTGCCAGCAGCTTGGGACTAGCATCTCCCGAGCAGTACTTC. It is translated as CASSLGLASPEQYF.

Only one count was recorded for this clone. The chain employs TRBV18 and TRBJ1-1, with D possibly matching TRBD1 (6 bases). With 5 bases removed from V and 1 base from J, the gap between germline ends came to 8 bases. The CDR3 is 13 residues long. Looked up from germline, CDR1 is KGHSH and CDR2 is LQKENI. CDR3: CASSTTGNTEAFF. The CDR3 DNA sequence: TGTGCCAGCTCAACGACAGGGAACACTGAAGCTTTCTTT.

J is TRBJ1-5 and V is TRBV21-1; TRBD1, as called in the table, went unchecked against the DNA. TRBV21-1 is an annotated pseudogene. The CDR3 sequence is 15 residues long. DNA of the CDR3: TGTGCCAGCAGCAAAGAAAGGGGCGACAATCAGCCCCAGCATTTT. Translation gives CASSKERGDNQPQHF.

This clone was counted between two and nine times. Here the CDR3 DNA reads TGCGCCAGCAGCTGGACAGGGAAGGGCGATTCACCCCTCCACTTT. Its protein is CASSWTGKGDSPLHF. The chain recombines TRBV5-1 with TRBJ1-6, with 8 bases aligning to TRBD1. V lost 3 bases, J lost 8 bases, and 7 bases stayed unmatched. Germline CDR1 and CDR2: SGHRS and YFSETQ. CDR3 length: 15 amino acids.

V gene TRBV6-6 combines with J gene TRBJ1-2, with 7 bases lining up with TRBD1. The CDR3 is made up of 13 amino acids. Germline V CDR1 and CDR2: MNHNY, SVGAGI (reference sequence). J was trimmed by 7 bases and V by 6 bases; bases with no gene match: 8. Here the CDR3 DNA reads TGTGCCAGCAGCCTGGGACAGCGTGGTGGCTACACCTTC. Protein sequence: CASSLGQRGGYTF.

The chain carries TRBV5-1 and TRBJ1-2, with a tentative D call TRBD1 (5 bases). This CDR3 contains 14 residues. Germline loops: CDR1 SGHRS, CDR2 YFSETQ. The V and J ends lost 4 bases and 8 bases respectively, with 18 bases between them. The CDR3 coding sequence is TGCGCCAGCAGCCCGGTGGAAGGGGCAGACGGCTACACCTTC. Its translation is CASSPVEGADGYTF.